Below, 12 T cell receptor beta chains from the same sample are listed, as sequenced in a study of blood T cells in healthy people across ages. Next came a second PCR, run for about 6 to 11 cycles, which used a sample-barcoded 5' primer along with a J-beta primer mix. TCRdb used MiXCR to reprocess the 5' RACE reads, holding one entry per CDR3 protein. The sample holds around 990,000 distinct CDR3 sequences, 35% to 40% seen once. Sequencing was performed on blood. These receptors originate from a man aged 18 to 30 in good health.

V gene TRBV5-1 combines with J gene TRBJ1-6, with a possible D match to TRBD1 (6 bases). This CDR3 contains 18 residues. Per the germline V gene, CDR1 is SGHRS and CDR2 is YFSETQ. Trimming removed 0 bases at V and 7 bases at J, with 20 bases between. The CDR3 DNA is TGCGCCAGCAGCTTGGCGGAGGAGCAGGGGATAATGAATTCACCCCTCCACTTT. This codes for CASSLAEEQGIMNSPLHF.

The chain has TRBV5-1 and TRBJ2-7; 7 bases align to TRBD1. Trimming removed 3 bases from V and 3 bases from J; junction bases left unmatched: 6. The CDR3 is 14 residues long. Germline lookup yields CDR1 SGHRS and CDR2 YFSETQ. The CDR3 reads CASSYRDRVYEQYF. The CDR3 DNA reads as TGCGCCAGCAGCTACCGGGACAGAGTCTACGAGCAGTACTTC. Together with reference TRBV5-1 and TRBJ2-7, the CDR3 gives the full variable domain: KAGVTQTPRYLIKTRGQQVTLSCSPISGHRSVSWYQQTPGQGLQFLFEYFSETQRNKGNFPGRFSGRQFSNSRSEMNVSTLELGDSALYLCASSYRDRVYEQYFGPGTRLTVT.

The genes are TRBV29-1 and TRBJ2-2; TRBD1 matches at 8 bases. Germline trimming cut 7 bases from V and 3 bases from J; bases unmatched to any gene: 4. CDR1 and CDR2 from the germline V gene are SQVTM and ANQGSEA. There are 13 residues in the CDR3. The CDR3 DNA reads TGCAGCGGTGGGGGACAGGACACCGGGGAGCTGTTTTTT. It yields the protein CSGGGQDTGELFF.

This clonotype occurred many times. The chain uses TRBV29-1 and TRBJ1-2, with no clear D. Germline assignment: CDR1 SQVTM and CDR2 ANQGSEA. Trimming removed 7 bases from V and 2 bases from J, with 8 bases in between. The CDR3 totals 11 residues. The CDR3: CSALNNYGYTF. In DNA, the CDR3 is TGCAGCGCCTTAAACAACTATGGCTACACCTTC.

Comments on this clonotype: Given a much more abundant clone one base away, this may be a read error. This chain uses TRBV7-2 with TRBJ2-1; TRBD1 might be the D (6 bases). The CDR3 length is 16 residues. Trimming pared 11 bases from V and 0 bases from J, leaving 20 bases between. CDR1 is SGHTA and CDR2 is FQGNSA in the germline V gene. CDR3 amino acids: CAGYRVSRSSYNEQFF. The CDR3 nucleotides are TGTGCCGGTTACAGGGTGTCGAGAAGCTCCTACAATGAGCAGTTCTTC.

The sample holds a few counts of this clonotype. The chain has TRBV7-2 and TRBJ1-1; D unclear. The V gene lost 1 base and the J gene lost 4 bases, with 16 bases spanning the gap. The CDR3 consists of 16 residues. Germline loops: CDR1 SGHTA, CDR2 FQGNSA. CDR3 sequence: CASSLDSISWGTEAFF. CDR3 nucleotides: TGTGCCAGCAGCTTAGATTCGATTTCGTGGGGCACTGAAGCTTTCTTT.

This clonotype was counted at least ten times. The chain employs TRBV7-6 and TRBJ2-7; 8 bases match TRBD2. CDR3 length: 15 residues. The V gene end was trimmed by 1 base and the J gene end by 1 base; junction bases not matched to a gene: 3. Germline V gene sequence: CDR1 SGHVS, CDR2 FNYEAQ. CDR3 nucleotide sequence: TGTGCCAGCAGCTTAGAAGCGGGGGAGTCCTACGAGCAGTACTTC. It translates to CASSLEAGESYEQYF. The variable domain in full, completed from reference TRBV7-6 and TRBJ2-7, reads GAGVSQSPRYKVTKRGQDVALRCDPISGHVSLYWYRQALGQGPEFLTYFNYEAQQDKSGLPNDRFSAERPEGSISTLTIQRTEQRDSAMYRCASSLEAGESYEQYFGPGTRLTVT.

This chain uses TRBV7-2 with TRBJ1-2; TRBD1 agrees at 8 bases. V shed 6 bases and J 6 bases; nucleotides not matched to a gene: 12. The CDR3 is made up of 15 amino acids. Germline V lookup: CDR1 SGHTA, CDR2 FQGNSA. CDR3 residues: CASSSGQGTWNGYTF. The DNA for the CDR3 is TGTGCCAGCAGTTCAGGACAGGGAACGTGGAATGGCTACACCTTC.

The chain joins TRBV12-3 or TRBV12-4 to TRBJ1-1, with a tentative D call TRBD1 (6 bases). V dropped 4 bases and J dropped 2 bases, with 14 bases sitting between them. The CDR3 covers 15 residues. CDR3 protein: CASSSTPGGNTEAFF. In DNA form, the CDR3 reads TGTGCCAGCAGTTCAACCCCCGGGGGCAACACTGAAGCTTTCTTT.

This chain connects TRBV7-9 to TRBJ2-7; tentative D call: TRBD2 (5 bases). V shed 3 bases and J shed 0 bases, with 21 bases lying between them. The CDR3 extends over 18 amino acids. The V gene's germline CDR1 is SEHNR and CDR2 FQNEAQ (reference sequence). This chain's CDR3 is CASSFTIGLRDFSYEQYF. Written as DNA, the CDR3 is TGTGCCAGCAGCTTTACTATAGGACTCCGAGACTTCTCCTACGAGCAGTACTTC. Full variable domain (missing parts from reference TRBV7-9 and TRBJ2-7): DTGVSQNPRHKITKRGQNVTFRCDPISEHNRLYWYRQTLGQGPEFLTYFQNEAQLEKSRLLSDRFSAERPKGSFSTLEIQRTEQGDSAMYLCASSFTIGLRDFSYEQYFGPGTRLTVT.

A few counts support this clonotype. For the CDR3, the DNA is TGTGCCAGCAGCTTTATGGGAGAAGGAGAAAAACTGTTTTTT. Protein product: CASSFMGEGEKLFF. The rearrangement uses TRBV7-9 and TRBJ1-4, with D uncertain. V lost 3 bases and J 8 bases, leaving 13 bases between the germline ends. Germline V gives CDR1 SEHNR, CDR2 FQNEAQ (reference sequence). The CDR3 consists of 14 residues.

The chain is built from TRBV11-2 and TRBJ2-2; TRBD2 agrees at 11 bases. The CDR3 has 16 residues. V shed 7 bases and J 0 bases; nucleotides not matched to a gene: 4. Germline values: CDR1 SGHAT, CDR2 FQNNGV. For the CDR3, the DNA is TGTGCCAGCAACCCGACTAGCGGGGCGAACACCGGGGAGCTGTTTTTT. Translation: CASNPTSGANTGELFF.